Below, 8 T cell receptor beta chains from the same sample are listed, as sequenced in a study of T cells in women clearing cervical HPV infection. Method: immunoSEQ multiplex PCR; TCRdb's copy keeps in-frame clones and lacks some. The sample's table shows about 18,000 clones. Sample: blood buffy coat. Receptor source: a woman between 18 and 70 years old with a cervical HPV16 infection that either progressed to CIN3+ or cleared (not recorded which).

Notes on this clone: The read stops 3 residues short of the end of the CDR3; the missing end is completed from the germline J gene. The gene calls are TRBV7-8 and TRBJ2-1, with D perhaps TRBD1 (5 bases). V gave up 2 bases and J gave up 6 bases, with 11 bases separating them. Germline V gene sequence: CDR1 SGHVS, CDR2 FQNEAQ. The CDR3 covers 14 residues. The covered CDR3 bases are TGTGCCAGCAGCTTAAGCCCTGACAGCAATGAG. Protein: CASSLSPDSNE. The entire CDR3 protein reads CASSLSPDSNEQFF.

CDR3 DNA, as far as it was read: TGTGCCAGTAGTCCTTCAACAGGACTGGCCCGGGGGACTGAA. It codes for CASSPSTGLARGTE. The complete CDR3 sequence is CASSPSTGLARGTEAFF. The chain employs TRBV19 and TRBJ1-1, with D tentatively TRBD1 (5 bases). The read terminates 3 residues ahead of where the CDR3 ends, so the germline J gene completes it. Germline lookup yields CDR1 LNHDA and CDR2 SQIVND (reference sequence). The CDR3 contains 17 residues. Trimming took off 5 bases at V and 5 bases at J, with 24 bases between the two ends.

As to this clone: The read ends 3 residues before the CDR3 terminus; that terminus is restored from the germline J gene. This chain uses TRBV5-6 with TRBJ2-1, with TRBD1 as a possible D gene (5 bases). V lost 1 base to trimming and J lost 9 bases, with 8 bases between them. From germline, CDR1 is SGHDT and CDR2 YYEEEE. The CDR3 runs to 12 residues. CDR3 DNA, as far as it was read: TGTGCCAGCAGCTTGAGCAGGGCTGAG. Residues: CASSLSRAE. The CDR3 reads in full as CASSLSRAEQFF.

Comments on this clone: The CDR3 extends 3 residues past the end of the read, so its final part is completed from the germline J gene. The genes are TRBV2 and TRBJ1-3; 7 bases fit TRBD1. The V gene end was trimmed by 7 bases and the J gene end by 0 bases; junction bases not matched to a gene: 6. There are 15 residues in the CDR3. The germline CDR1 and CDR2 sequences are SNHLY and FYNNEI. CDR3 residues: CASTRDSNSGNTIYF. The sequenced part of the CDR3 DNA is TGTGCCAGCACCCGGGACAGCAACTCTGGAAACACC.

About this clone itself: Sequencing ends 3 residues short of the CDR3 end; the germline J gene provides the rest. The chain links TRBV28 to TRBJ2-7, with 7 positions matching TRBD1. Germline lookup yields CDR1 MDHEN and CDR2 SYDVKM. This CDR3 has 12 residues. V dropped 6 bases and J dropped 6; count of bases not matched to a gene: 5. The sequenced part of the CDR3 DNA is TGTGCCAGCAGCGGACAGGAGCCCGAG. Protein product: CASSGQEPE. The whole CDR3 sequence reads CASSGQEPEQYF.

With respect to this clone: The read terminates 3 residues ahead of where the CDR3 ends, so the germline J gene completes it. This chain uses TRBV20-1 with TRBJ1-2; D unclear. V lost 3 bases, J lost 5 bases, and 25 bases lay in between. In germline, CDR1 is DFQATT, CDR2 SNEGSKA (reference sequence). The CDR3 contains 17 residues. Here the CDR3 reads CSASGSRSFRSVYGYTF. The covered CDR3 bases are TGCAGTGCTAGTGGGTCCAGGTCCTTTCGTTCTGTGTATGGC.

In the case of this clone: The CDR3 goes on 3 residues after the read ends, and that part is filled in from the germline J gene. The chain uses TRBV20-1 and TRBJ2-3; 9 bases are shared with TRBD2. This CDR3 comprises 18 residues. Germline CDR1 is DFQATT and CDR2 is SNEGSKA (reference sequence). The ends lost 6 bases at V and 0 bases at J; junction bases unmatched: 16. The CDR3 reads CSACRERGELSSTDTQYF. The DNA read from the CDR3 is TGCAGTGCCTGTAGAGAGCGGGGGGAACTCTCTAGCACAGATACG.

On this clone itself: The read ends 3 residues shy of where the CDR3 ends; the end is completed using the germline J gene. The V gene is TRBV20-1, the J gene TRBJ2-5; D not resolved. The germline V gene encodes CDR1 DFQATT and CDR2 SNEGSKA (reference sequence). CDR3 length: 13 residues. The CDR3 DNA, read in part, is TGCAGTGCTGCACATTTAAGCACGGGTACC. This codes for CSAAHLSTGT. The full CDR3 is CSAAHLSTGTQYF.